A single sample gave rise to the 13 T cell receptor beta chains below, sequenced in a study of beta chain features in type 1 diabetes. What was sequenced were expressed TCRB transcripts, since all of the isolated RNA had been reverse transcribed. The data were produced by immunoSEQ multiplex PCR, yet TCRdb's version contains in-frame clones alone and is incomplete. The table records 430,000 or so clones, approximately 10% of them present only once. The sequencing input was naive CD4+ T cells from blood. These receptors came from a young woman in good health.

This rearrangement joins TRBV14 to TRBJ2-6, with D possibly matching TRBD2 (5 bases). The CDR3 has 17 residues. Trimming stripped 4 bases from V and 0 bases from J, with 13 bases between. CDR1 and CDR2 (germline): SGHDN, FVKESK. CDR3 in amino acids: CASSPIASNSGANVLTF. CDR3 sequence (DNA): TGTGCCAGCAGCCCAATAGCGAGTAACTCTGGGGCCAACGTCCTGACTTTC.

V usage is TRBV7-2 and J usage is TRBJ2-7, with D perhaps matching TRBD2 (6 bases). The CDR3 runs 16 residues. Germline V gene lookup returns CDR1 SGHTA and CDR2 FQGNSA. V shed 5 bases and J shed 0 bases, with 17 bases lying between them. The CDR3 sequence: CASSRSGTASSYEQYF. CDR3 DNA: TGTGCCAGCAGCCGCTCTGGGACTGCCAGCTCCTACGAGCAGTACTTC. The full variable domain, completed using reference TRBV7-2 and TRBJ2-7, is GAGVSQSPSNKVTEKGKDVELRCDPISGHTALYWYRQSLGQGLEFLIYFQGNSAPDKSGLPSDRFSAERTGGSVSTLTIQRTQQEDSAVYLCASSRSGTASSYEQYFGPGTRLTVT.

This clone was detected only a few times. The genes are TRBV29-1 and TRBJ1-3; D gene uncertain. Trimming pared 2 bases from V and 3 bases from J, leaving 2 bases between. Germline lookup yields CDR1 SQVTM and CDR2 ANQGSEA. The CDR3 runs to 11 residues. The CDR3 loop is CSVEFGNTIYF. The CDR3 DNA follows: TGCAGCGTTGAATTTGGAAACACCATATATTTT.

The V call is TRBV5-6, the J call TRBJ2-3; maybe TRBD1 (5 bases). Germline-derived CDR1 and CDR2 are SGHDT and YYEEEE. This CDR3 has 17 amino acids. Trimming left V 1 base short and J 2 bases short, with 17 bases between. The CDR3 DNA reads as TGTGCCAGCAGCTTGTTGGAATTCGGCAGGGACACAGATACGCAGTATTTT. This codes for CASSLLEFGRDTDTQYF. The full variable domain, with the rest looked up from reference TRBV5-6 and TRBJ2-3, is DAGVTQSPTHLIKTRGQQVTLRCSPKSGHDTVSWYQQALGQGPQFIFQYYEEEERQRGNFPDRFSGHQFPNYSSELNVNALLLGDSALYLCASSLLEFGRDTDTQYFGPGTRLTVL.

This clone occurred a few times. The V gene is TRBV4-3, the J gene TRBJ1-2; no firm D call. Germline CDR1 is LGHNA and CDR2 is YSLEER. CDR3 length: 17 amino acids. Trimming stripped 0 bases from V and 2 bases from J, with 16 bases between. The chain's CDR3 is CASSQESGSTRNYGYTF. The CDR3 coding sequence is TGCGCCAGCAGCCAAGAGAGTGGGAGTACTCGAAACTATGGCTACACCTTC.

The chain links TRBV25-1 to TRBJ1-1, with D possibly TRBD1 on 6 matching bases. The germline V gene has CDR1 MGHDK and CDR2 SYGVNS. The CDR3 runs 15 residues. The germline V and J ends were trimmed by 2 bases and 0 bases, with 10 bases remaining between them. As DNA, the CDR3 is TGTGCCAGCAGTGAACCGGACAGCATGAACACTGAAGCTTTCTTT. It is translated as CASSEPDSMNTEAFF.

This clone came up a few times. V usage is TRBV20-1 and J usage is TRBJ2-3; D is uncertain. Germline assignment: CDR1 DFQATT and CDR2 SNEGSKA (reference sequence). The germline V and J ends were trimmed by 2 bases and 2 bases, with 2 bases remaining between them. There are 11 residues in the CDR3. CDR3 bases: TGCAGTGCTAGACACACAGATACGCAGTATTTT. It yields the protein CSARHTDTQYF.

J is TRBJ1-2 and V is TRBV29-1; TRBD1 matches at 7 bases. Germline V gives CDR1 SQVTM, CDR2 ANQGSEA. There are 11 residues in the CDR3. V shed 4 bases and J 8 bases; nucleotides not matched to a gene: 4. For the CDR3, the DNA is TGCAGCGTTGTGACAGGGCAAGGCTACACCTTC. This encodes CSVVTGQGYTF.

The DNA for the CDR3 is TGCGCCAGCAGCTTGACTACTAGCGGGGGCTACAATGAGCAGTTCTTC. Protein product: CASSLTTSGGYNEQFF. The chain carries TRBV5-1 and TRBJ2-1, with TRBD2 identical over 11 bases. The CDR3 runs to 16 residues. Germline trimming cut 1 base from V and 3 bases from J; bases unmatched to any gene: 3. Germline V gene data show CDR1 as SGHRS and CDR2 as YFSETQ.

This clone was counted between two and nine times. In DNA form, the CDR3 reads TGCGCCAGCAGCTTGTCGAACGGGGAAAAACTGTTTTTT. Translating gives CASSLSNGEKLFF. The chain carries TRBV5-1 and TRBJ1-4; D gene uncertain. Between the trimmed V and J ends, which lost 1 base and 8 bases, there was a span of 9 bases. Germline V lookup: CDR1 SGHRS, CDR2 YFSETQ. The CDR3 totals 13 residues.

V and J are TRBV10-3 and TRBJ2-7; possibly TRBD1 for D (7 bases). Germline assignment: CDR1 ENHRY and CDR2 SYGVKD. CDR3 length equals 14 residues. Trimming stripped 10 bases from V and 4 bases from J, with 20 bases between. CDR3 in DNA: TGTGCCACCCGCGGGGACAGAGGATCGTACGAGCAGTACGTC. Protein sequence: CATRGDRGSYEQYV.

V usage is TRBV15 and J usage is TRBJ1-4, with a tentative D call TRBD1 (5 bases). Trimming removed 1 base from V and 3 bases from J, with 12 bases in between. The CDR3 sequence is 16 residues long. CDR1 and CDR2 from the germline V gene are LNHNV and YYDKDF (reference sequence). The CDR3 bases are TGTGCCACCAGCAGAGCCAGGGCGGGCGCTAATGAAAAACTGTTTTTT. This translates into CATSRARAGANEKLFF.

This clone was counted only a few times. The chain has TRBV4-3 and TRBJ1-4, with a weak D call TRBD1 (5 bases). Per germline, CDR1 LGHNA and CDR2 YSLEER. V was cut by 5 bases and J by 0 bases, with 10 bases left in between. This CDR3 spans 15 amino acids. CDR3 residues: CASSRQIPTNEKLFF. CDR3 in DNA: TGCGCCAGCAGCAGACAGATTCCAACTAATGAAAAACTGTTTTTT.